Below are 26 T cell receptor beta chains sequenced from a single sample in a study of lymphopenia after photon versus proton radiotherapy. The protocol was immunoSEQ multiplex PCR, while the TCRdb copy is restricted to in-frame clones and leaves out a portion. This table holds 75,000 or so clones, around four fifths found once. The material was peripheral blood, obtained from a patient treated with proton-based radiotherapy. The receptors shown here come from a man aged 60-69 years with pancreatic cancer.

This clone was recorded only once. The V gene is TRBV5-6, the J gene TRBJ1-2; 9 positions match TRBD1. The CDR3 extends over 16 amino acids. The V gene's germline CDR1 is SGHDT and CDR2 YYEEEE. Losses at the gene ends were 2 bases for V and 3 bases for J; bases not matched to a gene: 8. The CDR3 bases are TGTGCCAGCAGCTTACCGGGACAGGGTGGCGACTATGGCTACACCTTC. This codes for CASSLPGQGGDYGYTF.

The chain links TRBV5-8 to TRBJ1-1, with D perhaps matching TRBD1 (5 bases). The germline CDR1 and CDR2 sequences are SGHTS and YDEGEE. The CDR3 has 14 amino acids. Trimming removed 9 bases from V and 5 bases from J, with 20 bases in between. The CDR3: CANPSGTVMTEAFF. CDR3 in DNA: TGTGCCAACCCCTCGGGGACGGTTATGACTGAAGCTTTCTTT.

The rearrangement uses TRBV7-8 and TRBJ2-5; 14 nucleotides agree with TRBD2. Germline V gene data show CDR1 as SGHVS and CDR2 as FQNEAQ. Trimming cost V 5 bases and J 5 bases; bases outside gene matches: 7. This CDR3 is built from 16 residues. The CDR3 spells CASSPSGLAGEETQYF. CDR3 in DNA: TGTGCCAGCAGCCCATCGGGACTAGCGGGAGAGGAGACCCAGTACTTC.

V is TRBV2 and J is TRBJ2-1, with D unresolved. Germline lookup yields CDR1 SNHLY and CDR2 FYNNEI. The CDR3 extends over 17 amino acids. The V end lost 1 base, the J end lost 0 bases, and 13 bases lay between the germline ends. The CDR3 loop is CASSEGRITSSYNEQFF. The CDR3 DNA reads TGTGCCAGCAGTGAAGGTAGGATAACCAGCTCCTACAATGAGCAGTTCTTC.

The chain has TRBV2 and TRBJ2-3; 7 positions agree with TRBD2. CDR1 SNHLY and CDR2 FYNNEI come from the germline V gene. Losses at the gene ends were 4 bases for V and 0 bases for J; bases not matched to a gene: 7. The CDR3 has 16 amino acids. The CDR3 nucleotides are TGTGCCAGCAGTGGCATCAGACTAGCTAGCACAGATACGCAGTATTTT. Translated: CASSGIRLASTDTQYF.

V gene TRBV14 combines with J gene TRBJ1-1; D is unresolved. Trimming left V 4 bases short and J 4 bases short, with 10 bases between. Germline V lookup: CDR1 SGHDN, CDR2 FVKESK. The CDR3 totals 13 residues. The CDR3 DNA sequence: TGTGCCAGCAGCCGCAAGGCCAGCACTGAAGCTTTCTTT. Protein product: CASSRKASTEAFF.

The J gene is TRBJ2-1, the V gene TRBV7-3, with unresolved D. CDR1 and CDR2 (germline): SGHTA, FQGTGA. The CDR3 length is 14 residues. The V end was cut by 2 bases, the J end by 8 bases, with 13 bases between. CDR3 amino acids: CASSLGSVTHEQFF. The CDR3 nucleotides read TGTGCCAGCAGCTTAGGGTCCGTTACCCATGAGCAGTTCTTC.

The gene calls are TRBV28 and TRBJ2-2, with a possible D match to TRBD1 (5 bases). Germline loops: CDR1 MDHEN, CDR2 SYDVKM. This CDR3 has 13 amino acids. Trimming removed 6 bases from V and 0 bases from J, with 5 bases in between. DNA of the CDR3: TGTGCCAGCAGGGGGCCGAACACCGGGGAGCTGTTTTTT. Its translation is CASRGPNTGELFF. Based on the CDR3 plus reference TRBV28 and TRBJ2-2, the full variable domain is DVKVTQSSRYLVKRTGEKVFLECVQDMDHENMFWYRQDPGLGLRLIYFSYDVKMKEKGDIPEGYSVSREKKERFSLILESASTNQTSMYLCASRGPNTGELFFGEGSRLTVL.

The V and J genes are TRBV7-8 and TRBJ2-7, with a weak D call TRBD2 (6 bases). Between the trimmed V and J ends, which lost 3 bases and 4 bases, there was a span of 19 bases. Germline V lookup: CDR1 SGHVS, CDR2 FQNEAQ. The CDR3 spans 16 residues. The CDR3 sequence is CASSFLSWGGGYEQYF. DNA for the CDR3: TGTGCCAGCAGCTTCCTTTCTTGGGGAGGCGGGTACGAGCAGTACTTC.

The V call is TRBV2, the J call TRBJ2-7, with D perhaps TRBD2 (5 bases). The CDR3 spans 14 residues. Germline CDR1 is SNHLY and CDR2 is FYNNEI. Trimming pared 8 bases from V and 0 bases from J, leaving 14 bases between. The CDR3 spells CASSRTESSYEQYF. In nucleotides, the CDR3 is TGTGCCAGCTCCCGGACTGAGAGCTCCTACGAGCAGTACTTC.

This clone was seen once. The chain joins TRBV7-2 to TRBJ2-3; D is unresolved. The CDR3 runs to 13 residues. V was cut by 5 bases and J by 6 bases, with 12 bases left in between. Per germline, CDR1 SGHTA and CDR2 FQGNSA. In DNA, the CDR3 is TGTGCCAGCAGCCCAATCCCCGCGGATACGCAGTATTTT. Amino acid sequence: CASSPIPADTQYF. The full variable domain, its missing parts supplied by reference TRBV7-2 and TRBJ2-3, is GAGVSQSPSNKVTEKGKDVELRCDPISGHTALYWYRQSLGQGLEFLIYFQGNSAPDKSGLPSDRFSAERTGGSVSTLTIQRTQQEDSAVYLCASSPIPADTQYFGPGTRLTVL.

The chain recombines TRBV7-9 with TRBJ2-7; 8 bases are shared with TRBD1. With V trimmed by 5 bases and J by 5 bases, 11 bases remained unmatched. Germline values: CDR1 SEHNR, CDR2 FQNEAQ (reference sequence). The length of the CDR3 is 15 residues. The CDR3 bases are TGTGCCAGCAGCCCCAAGAGGAGGACAGGGAACGAGCAGTACTTC. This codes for CASSPKRRTGNEQYF.

CDR3 sequence: CASSDIMALAGGYEQYF. As DNA, the CDR3 is TGTGCCAGCAGCGACATTATGGCCCTAGCGGGAGGCTACGAGCAGTACTTC. The chain is built from TRBV7-2 and TRBJ2-7; TRBD2 matches at 11 bases. The V and J ends lost 5 bases and 3 bases, in that order; junction bases with no gene match: 12. Germline V gene sequence: CDR1 SGHTA, CDR2 FQGNSA. The CDR3 runs 17 residues.

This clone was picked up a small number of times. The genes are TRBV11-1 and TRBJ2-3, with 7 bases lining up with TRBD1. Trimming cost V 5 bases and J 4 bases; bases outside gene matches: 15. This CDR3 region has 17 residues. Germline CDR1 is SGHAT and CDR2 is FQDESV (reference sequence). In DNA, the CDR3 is TGTGCCAGCAGCACCACCAACAGGGGACGACAGGCAGATACGCAGTATTTT. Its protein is CASSTTNRGRQADTQYF.

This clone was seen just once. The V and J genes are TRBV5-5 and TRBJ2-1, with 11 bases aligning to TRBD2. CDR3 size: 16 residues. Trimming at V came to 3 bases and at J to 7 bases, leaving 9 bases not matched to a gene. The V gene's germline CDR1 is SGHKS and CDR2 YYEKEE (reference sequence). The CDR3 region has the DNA TGTGCCAGCAGCTACGGAGGGCTAGCGGGAGGTAATGAGCAGTTCTTC. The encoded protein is CASSYGGLAGGNEQFF.

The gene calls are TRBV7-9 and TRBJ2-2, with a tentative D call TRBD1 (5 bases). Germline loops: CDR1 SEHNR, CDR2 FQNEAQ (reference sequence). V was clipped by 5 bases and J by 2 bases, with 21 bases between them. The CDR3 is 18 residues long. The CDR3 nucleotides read TGTGCCAGCAGCATCAGTCCTCCAGGGTGGGTTAACACCGGGGAGCTGTTTTTT. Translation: CASSISPPGWVNTGELFF.

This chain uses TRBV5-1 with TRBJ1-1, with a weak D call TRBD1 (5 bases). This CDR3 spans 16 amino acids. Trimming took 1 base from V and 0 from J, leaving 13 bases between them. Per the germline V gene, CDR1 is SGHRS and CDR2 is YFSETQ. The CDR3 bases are TGCGCCAGCAGCTTGAGGCCTGTGGACATGAACACTGAAGCTTTCTTT. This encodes CASSLRPVDMNTEAFF.

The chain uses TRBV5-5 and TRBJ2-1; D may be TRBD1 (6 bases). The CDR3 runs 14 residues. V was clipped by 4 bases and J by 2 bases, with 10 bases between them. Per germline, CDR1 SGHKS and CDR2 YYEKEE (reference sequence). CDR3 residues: CASSLDRAYNEQFF. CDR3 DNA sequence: TGTGCCAGCAGCCTGGACAGAGCCTACAATGAGCAGTTCTTC.

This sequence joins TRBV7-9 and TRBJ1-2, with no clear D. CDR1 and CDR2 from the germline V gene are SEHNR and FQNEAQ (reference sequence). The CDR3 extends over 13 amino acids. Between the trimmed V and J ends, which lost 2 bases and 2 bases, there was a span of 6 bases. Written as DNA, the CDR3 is TGTGCCAGCAGCTTACTGGGAAACTATGGCTACACCTTC. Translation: CASSLLGNYGYTF. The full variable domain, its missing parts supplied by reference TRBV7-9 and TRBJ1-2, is DTGVSQNPRHKITKRGQNVTFRCDPISEHNRLYWYRQTLGQGPEFLTYFQNEAQLEKSRLLSDRFSAERPKGSFSTLEIQRTEQGDSAMYLCASSLLGNYGYTFGSGTRLTVV.

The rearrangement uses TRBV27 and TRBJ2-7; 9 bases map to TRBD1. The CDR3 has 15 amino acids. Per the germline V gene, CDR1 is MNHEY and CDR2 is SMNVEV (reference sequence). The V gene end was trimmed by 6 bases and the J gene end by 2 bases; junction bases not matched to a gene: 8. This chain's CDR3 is CASSPGTGIAYEQYF. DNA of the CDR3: TGTGCCAGCAGCCCCGGGACAGGGATCGCCTACGAGCAGTACTTC.

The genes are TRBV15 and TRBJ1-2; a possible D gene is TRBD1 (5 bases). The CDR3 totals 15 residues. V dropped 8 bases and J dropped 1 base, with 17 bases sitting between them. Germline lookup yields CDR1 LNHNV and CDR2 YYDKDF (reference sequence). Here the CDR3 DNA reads TGTGCCACCTCCTCGCCCACAGGCCTTAACTATGGCTACACCTTC. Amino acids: CATSSPTGLNYGYTF.

Written as DNA, the CDR3 is TGTGCCAGTAGGAGACAGCTGGCTAATGAAAAACTGTTTTTT. Its translation is CASRRQLANEKLFF. The rearrangement joins TRBV19 to TRBJ1-4; D possibly corresponds to TRBD1 (5 bases). The V gene's germline CDR1 is LNHDA and CDR2 SQIVND (reference sequence). This CDR3 spans 14 amino acids. V lost 6 bases and J lost 3, with 11 bases in between.

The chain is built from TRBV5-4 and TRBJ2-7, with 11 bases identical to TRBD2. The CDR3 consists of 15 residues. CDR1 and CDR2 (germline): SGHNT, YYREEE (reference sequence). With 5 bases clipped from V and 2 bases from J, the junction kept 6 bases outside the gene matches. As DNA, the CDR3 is TGTGCCAGCAGACCGGGACTAGCGGAGGCCTACGAGCAGTACTTC. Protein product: CASRPGLAEAYEQYF. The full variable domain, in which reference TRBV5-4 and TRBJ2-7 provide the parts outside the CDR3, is ETGVTQSPTHLIKTRGQQVTLRCSSQSGHNTVSWYQQALGQGPQFIFQYYREEENGRGNFPPRFSGLQFPNYSSELNVNALELDDSALYLCASRPGLAEAYEQYFGPGTRLTVT.

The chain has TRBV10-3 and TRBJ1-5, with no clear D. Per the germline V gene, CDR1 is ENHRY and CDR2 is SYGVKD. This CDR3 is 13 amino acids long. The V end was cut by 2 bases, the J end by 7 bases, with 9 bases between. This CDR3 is CAISEDRVQPQHF. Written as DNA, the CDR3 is TGTGCCATCAGTGAGGATAGGGTCCAGCCCCAGCATTTT.

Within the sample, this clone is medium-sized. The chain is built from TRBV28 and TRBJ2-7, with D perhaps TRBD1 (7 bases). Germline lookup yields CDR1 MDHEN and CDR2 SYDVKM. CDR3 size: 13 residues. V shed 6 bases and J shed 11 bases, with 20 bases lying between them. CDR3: CASSPRGTLREYF. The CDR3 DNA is TGTGCCAGCAGCCCCAGGGGGACTCTGAGGGAGTACTTC.

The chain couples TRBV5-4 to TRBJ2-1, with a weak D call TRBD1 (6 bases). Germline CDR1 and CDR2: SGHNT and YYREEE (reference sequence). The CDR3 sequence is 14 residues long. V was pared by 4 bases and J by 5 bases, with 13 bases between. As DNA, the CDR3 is TGTGCCAGCAGCGCCCGGGACAAAAACAATGAGCAGTTCTTC. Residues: CASSARDKNNEQFF.